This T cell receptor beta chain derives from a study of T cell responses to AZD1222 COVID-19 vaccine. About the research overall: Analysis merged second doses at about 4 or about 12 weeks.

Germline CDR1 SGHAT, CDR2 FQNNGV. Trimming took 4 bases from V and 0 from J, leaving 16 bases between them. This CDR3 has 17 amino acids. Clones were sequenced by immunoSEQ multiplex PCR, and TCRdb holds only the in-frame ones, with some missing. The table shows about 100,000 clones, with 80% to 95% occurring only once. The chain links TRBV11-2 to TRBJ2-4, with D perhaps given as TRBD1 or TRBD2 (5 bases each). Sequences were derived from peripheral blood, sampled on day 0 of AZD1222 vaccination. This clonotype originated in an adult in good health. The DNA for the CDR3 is TGTGCCAGCAGCTCCCGGGACCACAAAGAAGCCAAAAACATTCAGTACTTC. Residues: CASSSRDHKEAKNIQYF.